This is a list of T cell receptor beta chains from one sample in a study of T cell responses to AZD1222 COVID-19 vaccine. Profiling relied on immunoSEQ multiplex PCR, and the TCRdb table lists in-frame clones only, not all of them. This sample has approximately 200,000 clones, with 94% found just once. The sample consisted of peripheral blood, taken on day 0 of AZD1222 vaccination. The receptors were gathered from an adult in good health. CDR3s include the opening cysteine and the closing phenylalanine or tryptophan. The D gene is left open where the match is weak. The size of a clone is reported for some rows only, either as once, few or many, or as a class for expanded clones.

CASSANPGLAGVTDTQYF,TGCGCCAGCAGTGCCAATCCGGGACTAGCGGGAGTCACAGATACGCAGTATTTT,TRBD2,-,TRBJ2-3,TRBV5-1
CASSEMGLGYNEQFF,TGTGCCAGCAGTGAAATGGGGCTAGGCTACAATGAGCAGTTCTTC,-,-,TRBJ2-1,TRBV6-1
CASSDPRTGVGRTQYF,TGCGCCAGCAGCGACCCACGGACGGGAGTGGGGAGAACGCAGTATTTT,-,-,TRBJ2-3,TRBV5-1
CASSFSPRNTEAFF,TGTGCCAGCAGTTTTAGTCCTAGGAACACTGAAGCTTTCTTT,-,-,TRBJ1-1,TRBV7-2
CASKDPSGASSYEQYF,TGTGCCAGCAAAGACCCTAGCGGGGCCAGCTCCTACGAGCAGTACTTC,TRBD2,-,TRBJ2-7,TRBV2
CASSYDRFSGNTIYF,TGTGCCAGCAGCTACGACCGGTTCTCTGGAAACACCATATATTTT,-,-,TRBJ1-3,TRBV14
CASAPGRRTDTQYF,TGTGCCAGCGCCCCGGGGAGGAGGACAGATACGCAGTATTTT,-,-,TRBJ2-3,TRBV6-6
CASSQGEGDLANTQYF,TGCGCCAGCAGCCAAGGGGAGGGGGACTTAGCGAATACGCAGTATTTT,-,-,TRBJ2-3,TRBV4-3
CASSSAGIGDEKLFF,TGTGCCAGCAGCTCGGCAGGTATTGGGGATGAAAAACTGTTTTTT,-,-,TRBJ1-4,TRBV27
CASSFLPGFSNQPQHF,TGTGCCAGCAGTTTCCTGCCGGGGTTTAGCAATCAGCCCCAGCATTTT,-,-,TRBJ1-5,TRBV28
CASSLGTASTDTQYF,TGTGCCAGCAGCTTAGGGACAGCCAGCACAGATACGCAGTATTTT,-,-,TRBJ2-3,TRBV7-9
CASSQPGVGNEKLFF,TGTGCCAGCTCTCAGCCCGGGGTTGGGAATGAAAAACTGTTTTTT,-,-,TRBJ1-4,TRBV27
CASRPTGLGANGYTF,TGTGCCAGCAGACCGACCGGATTAGGTGCTAATGGCTACACCTTC,-,once,TRBJ1-2,TRBV6-6
CASRRTSANTGELFF,TGTGCCAGCCGCCGGACTAGCGCGAACACCGGGGAGCTGTTTTTT,TRBD2,-,TRBJ2-2,TRBV11-1
CASSQGQGALPQETQYF,TGTGCCAGCAGCCAAGGACAGGGGGCCCTCCCTCAAGAGACCCAGTACTTC,TRBD1,-,TRBJ2-5,TRBV4-2
CASSPANTGELFF,TGTGCCAGCAGTCCTGCGAACACCGGGGAGCTGTTTTTT,-,-,TRBJ2-2,TRBV28
CASIPRTGQNTEAFF,TGTGCCAGTATTCCCCGGACAGGGCAGAACACTGAAGCTTTCTTT,TRBD1,-,TRBJ1-1,TRBV19
CASRRLADNEQFF,TGTGCCAGCAGAAGACTAGCGGACAATGAGCAGTTCTTC,TRBD2,-,TRBJ2-1,TRBV12-3/TRBV12-4
CASRRPGAVSYEQYF,TGTGCCAGCCGCCGCCCCGGGGCAGTCTCCTACGAGCAGTACTTC,-,-,TRBJ2-7,TRBV5-6
CASSPGQGARNEKLFF,TGCGCCAGCAGCCCGGGACAGGGGGCGCGTAATGAAAAACTGTTTTTT,TRBD1,-,TRBJ1-4,TRBV5-1
CASSHGASLLPEQFF,TGTGCCAGCAGCCACGGAGCTAGCCTCCTACCTGAGCAGTTCTTC,-,-,TRBJ2-1,TRBV5-6
CASSLGRTYEQYF,TGTGCCAGCAGCTTAGGGAGAACCTACGAGCAGTACTTC,-,-,TRBJ2-7,TRBV7-2
CASSPRTASGELFF,TGTGCCAGCAGCCCGCGGACAGCGTCCGGGGAGCTGTTTTTT,-,-,TRBJ2-2,TRBV11-3
CATRVSGTEQFF,TGTGCCACCCGGGTTAGCGGGACCGAGCAGTTCTTC,TRBD2,-,TRBJ2-1,TRBV19
CASSRGDSSDTQYF,TGTGCCAGCAGCAGGGGGGACAGCTCAGATACGCAGTATTTT,-,once,TRBJ2-3,TRBV5-6
CASSEGQPQHF,TGTGCCAGCAGTGAGGGGCAGCCCCAGCATTTT,-,-,TRBJ1-5,TRBV6-6
CASSLFSSGSPFEQYF,TGCGCCAGCAGCTTATTTAGTAGCGGGAGCCCCTTCGAGCAGTACTTC,TRBD2,-,TRBJ2-7,TRBV5-1
CATSHRGGYTF,TGTGCCACCAGCCACAGGGGCGGCTACACCTTC,TRBD1,-,TRBJ1-2,TRBV24-1
CASSLRGTYEQYF,TGTGCCAGCAGCTTACGGGGTACGTACGAGCAGTACTTC,-,-,TRBJ2-7,TRBV7-8
CASSLALRVPSETQYF,TGTGCCAGCAGCTTAGCGCTCAGGGTTCCTTCAGAGACCCAGTACTTC,-,-,TRBJ2-5,TRBV7-8
CASSPPGTSGRETQYF,TGTGCCAGCAGCCCTCCCGGGACTAGCGGGAGAGAGACCCAGTACTTC,TRBD2,once,TRBJ2-5,TRBV9
CASSLDAVNSPLHF,TGCGCCAGCAGCCTGGACGCTGTAAATTCACCCCTCCACTTT,-,-,TRBJ1-6,TRBV5-1
CASSPPEVDTQYF,TGCGCCAGCAGCCCCCCCGAGGTAGATACGCAGTATTTT,-,-,TRBJ2-3,TRBV4-1
CATSSRQGSIQPQHF,TGTGCCACCAGCAGTAGACAGGGGAGTATTCAGCCCCAGCATTTT,TRBD1,few,TRBJ1-5,TRBV15
CASSPRDGGSYEQYF,TGTGCCAGCAGTCCCCGGGACGGAGGTTCCTACGAGCAGTACTTC,-,many,TRBJ2-7,TRBV6-2/TRBV6-3